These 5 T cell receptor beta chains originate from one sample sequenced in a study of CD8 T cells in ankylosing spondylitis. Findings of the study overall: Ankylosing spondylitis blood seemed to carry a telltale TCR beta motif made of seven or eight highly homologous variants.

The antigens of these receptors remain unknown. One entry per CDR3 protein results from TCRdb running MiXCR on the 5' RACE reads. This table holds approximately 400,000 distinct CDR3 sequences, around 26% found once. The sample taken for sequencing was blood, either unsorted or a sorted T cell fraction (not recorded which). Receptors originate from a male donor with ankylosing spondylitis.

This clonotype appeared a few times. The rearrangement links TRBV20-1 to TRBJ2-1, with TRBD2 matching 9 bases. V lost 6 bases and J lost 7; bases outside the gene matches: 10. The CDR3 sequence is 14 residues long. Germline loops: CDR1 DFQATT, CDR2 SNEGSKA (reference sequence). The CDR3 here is CSAAKSLAGNEQFF. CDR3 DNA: TGCAGTGCCGCAAAAAGCCTAGCGGGAAATGAGCAGTTCTTC.

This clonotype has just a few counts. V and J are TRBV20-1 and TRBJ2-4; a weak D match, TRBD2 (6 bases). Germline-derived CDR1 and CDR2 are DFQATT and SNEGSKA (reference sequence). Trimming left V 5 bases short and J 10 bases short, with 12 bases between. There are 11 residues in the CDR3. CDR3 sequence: CSAEPSAIQYF. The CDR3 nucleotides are TGCAGTGCTGAGCCTAGCGCAATTCAGTACTTC.

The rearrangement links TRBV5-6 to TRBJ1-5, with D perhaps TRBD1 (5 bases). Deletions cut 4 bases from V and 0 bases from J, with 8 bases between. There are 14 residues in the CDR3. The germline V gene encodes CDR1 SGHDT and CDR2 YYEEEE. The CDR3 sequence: CASSLTDSNQPQHF. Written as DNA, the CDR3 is TGTGCCAGCAGCCTGACAGATAGCAATCAGCCCCAGCATTTT.

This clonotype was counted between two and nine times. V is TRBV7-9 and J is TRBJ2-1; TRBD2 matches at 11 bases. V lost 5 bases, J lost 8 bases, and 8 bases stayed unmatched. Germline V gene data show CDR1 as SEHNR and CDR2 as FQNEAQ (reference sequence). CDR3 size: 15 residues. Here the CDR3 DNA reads TGTGCCAGCAGCCCACACGGACTAGCGGGCGATGAGCAGTTCTTC. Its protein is CASSPHGLAGDEQFF.

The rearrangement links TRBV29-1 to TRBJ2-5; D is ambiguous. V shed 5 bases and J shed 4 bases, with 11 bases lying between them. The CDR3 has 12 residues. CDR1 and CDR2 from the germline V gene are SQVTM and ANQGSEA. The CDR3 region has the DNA TGCAGCGTTAGACTCACGCGAGAGACCCAGTACTTC. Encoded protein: CSVRLTRETQYF.